This TCR beta chain was captured by sequencing in a study of CD8 T cells in Susac syndrome (dated by TCRdb to about 2019). For the wider study: Of the Susac syndrome patients who were sequenced, about eight were in clinical remission while about six had clinically active disease. Clonality of the CD8+ T cell repertoire was compared between roughly twelve healthy donors, roughly 14 Susac syndrome patients and around 16 multiple sclerosis patients. Repertoire sequencing was used to test whether CD8+ T cell activation and differentiation in Susac syndrome was antigen driven. At blood withdrawal, Susac syndrome patients were either therapy-naive, taking corticosteroids (in some cases with IVIg as well), or taking IVIg alone. Broader findings and caveats from the paper: Looking at Susac-specific public clones, the researchers identified fewer than 20 in the total CD8+ repertoire and about 5 in the CD8+ TEMRA repertoire. The number of individuals in the TCR sequencing and HLA analysis was acknowledged as relatively small. CD8+ repertoires in Susac syndrome showed clonal expansion, which was highest in CD8+ TEMRA cells and was greater in clinically active patients than in remitting patients.

Measured from the cysteine to the phenylalanine, the CDR3 is 12 residues long. Of the read, only the CDR3 DNA is kept; its 36 bases are in frame from base 1. V loses 3 bases at its end and J loses 3 bases; junction bases beyond the gene matches: 0. For CDR1 and CDR2, the germline V gene (reference sequence) lists DFQATT and SNEGSKA. RNA was extracted using the RNeasy kit, and roughly 0.45 to 1 ug of the RNA was reverse transcribed with random hexamers. The immunoSEQ multiplex PCR assay, covering 54 Vbeta and 13 Jbeta segments, was used to amplify TCR beta CDR3 regions. Bias from PCR amplification was corrected by using a synthetic template baseline for primer optimization and for computational correction. The source study handled its data this way. Reads were assigned to V, D and J genes according to IMGT and analyzed in immunoSEQ Analyzer, with only productive sequences retained. Clonality was calculated as one minus the Shannon entropy normalized by log2 of the number of productive unique sequences. Public and private clones were assessed among the 100 most prevalent clones of each patient and control. Susac-specific clones were defined as absent from healthy and MS cohorts, 850 to 1,300 published viral clones and other ImmuneACCESS disease sequences. The public reads were reprocessed in TCRdb via fastp at Q25 and MiXCR, keeping in-frame beta chains. Under each unique CDR3 protein, matching rows form one entry showing the most common genes and DNA. TCRdb, rather than the study authors, made the V and J calls. The sample yields fewer than 150,000 distinct CDR3 sequences; approximately 95% were counted once. Roughly 0.2% of the sample belongs to the ten largest clones.

Concerning this clonotype itself: The target of this receptor is not known. One base away there is no much larger clone; base qualities are not given.

Peripheral blood CD8+ and CD4+ T cells from healthy donors, Susac syndrome patients and multiple sclerosis patients were profiled using high-throughput TCR beta sequencing. The Susac syndrome patients fulfilled recently defined diagnostic criteria for definite or probable disease. Bulk CD8+ and CD4+ T cells were purified by magnetic negative isolation, whereas CD8+ TEMRA cells were enriched by FACS. Blood was collected in EDTA tubes and processed within 24 hours, with PBMCs isolated through density gradient centrifugation. PBMCs intended for TCR sequencing were cryopreserved in liquid nitrogen and thawed later in a water bath at 37 degrees C. The sorted or isolated CD4+, CD8+ and CD8+ TEMRA cells reached a purity of at least 90%.

Sequencing was carried out using CD8+ T cells from PBMCs. The chain is made from TRBV20-1 and TRBJ1-2, with 8 central nucleotides matching TRBD1. This sequence was found in a human donor with Susac syndrome. At the DNA level, the sequence is TGCAGTGCTAGGGGACAGGACTATGGCTACACCTTC. Its protein is CSARGQDYGYTF.